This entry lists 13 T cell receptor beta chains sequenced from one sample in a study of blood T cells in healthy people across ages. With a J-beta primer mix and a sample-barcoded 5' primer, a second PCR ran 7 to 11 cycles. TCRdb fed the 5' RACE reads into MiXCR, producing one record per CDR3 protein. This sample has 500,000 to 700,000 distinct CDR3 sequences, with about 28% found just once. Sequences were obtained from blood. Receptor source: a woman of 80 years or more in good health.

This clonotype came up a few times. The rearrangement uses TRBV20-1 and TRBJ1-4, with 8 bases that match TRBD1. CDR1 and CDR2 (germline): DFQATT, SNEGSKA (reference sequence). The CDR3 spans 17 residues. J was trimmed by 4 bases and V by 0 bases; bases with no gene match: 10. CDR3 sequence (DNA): TGCAGTGCTAGAGAGGTGGGCAGGGGGCAGGTTAATGAAAAACTGTTTTTT. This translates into CSAREVGRGQVNEKLFF.

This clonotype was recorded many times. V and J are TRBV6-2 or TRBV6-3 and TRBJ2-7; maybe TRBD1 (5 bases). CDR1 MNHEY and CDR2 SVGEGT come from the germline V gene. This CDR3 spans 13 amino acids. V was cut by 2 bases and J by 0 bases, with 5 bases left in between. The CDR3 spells CASSYGASYEQYF. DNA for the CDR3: TGTGCCAGCAGTTACGGGGCCTCCTACGAGCAGTACTTC.

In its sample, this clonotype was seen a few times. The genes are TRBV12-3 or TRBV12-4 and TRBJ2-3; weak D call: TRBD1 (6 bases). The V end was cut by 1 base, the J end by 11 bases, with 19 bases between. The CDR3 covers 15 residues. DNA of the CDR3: TGTGCCAGCAGTTTAGGGACAGTTGTCACAGATGTGCAGTATTTT. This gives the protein CASSLGTVVTDVQYF.

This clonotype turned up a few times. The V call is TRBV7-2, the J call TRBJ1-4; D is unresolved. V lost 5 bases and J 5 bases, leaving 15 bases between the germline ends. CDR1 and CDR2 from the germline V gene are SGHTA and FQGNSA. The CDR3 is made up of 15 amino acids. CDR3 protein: CASSPQSRYNEKLFF. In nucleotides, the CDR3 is TGTGCCAGCAGCCCCCAGAGCAGGTACAATGAAAAACTGTTTTTT.

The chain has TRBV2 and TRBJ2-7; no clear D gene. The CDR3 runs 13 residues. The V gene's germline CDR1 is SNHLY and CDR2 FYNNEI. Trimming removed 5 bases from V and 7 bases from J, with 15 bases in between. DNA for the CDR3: TGTGCCAGCAGTTTGGGGAACTACAATGAGCAGTACTTC. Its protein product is CASSLGNYNEQYF.

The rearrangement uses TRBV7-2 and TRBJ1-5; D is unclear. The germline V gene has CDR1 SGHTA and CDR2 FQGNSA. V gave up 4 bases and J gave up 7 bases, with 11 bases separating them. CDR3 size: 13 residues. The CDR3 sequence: CASSSEDQQPQHF. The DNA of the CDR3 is TGTGCCAGCAGCTCGGAAGATCAACAGCCCCAGCATTTT. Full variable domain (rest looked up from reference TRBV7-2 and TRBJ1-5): GAGVSQSPSNKVTEKGKDVELRCDPISGHTALYWYRQSLGQGLEFLIYFQGNSAPDKSGLPSDRFSAERTGGSVSTLTIQRTQQEDSAVYLCASSSEDQQPQHFGDGTRLSIL.

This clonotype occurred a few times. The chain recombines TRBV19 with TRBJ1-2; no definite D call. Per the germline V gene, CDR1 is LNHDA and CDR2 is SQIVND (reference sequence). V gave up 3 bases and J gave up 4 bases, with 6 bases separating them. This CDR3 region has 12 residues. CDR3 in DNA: TGTGCCAGTAGTATTGAGAGCTATGGCTACACCTTC. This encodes CASSIESYGYTF.

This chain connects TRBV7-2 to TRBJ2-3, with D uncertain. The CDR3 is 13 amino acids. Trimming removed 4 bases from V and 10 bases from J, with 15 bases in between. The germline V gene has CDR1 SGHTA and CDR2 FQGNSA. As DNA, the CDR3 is TGTGCCAGCAGCTCCGACCCTTCGAGGCCGCAGTATTTT. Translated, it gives CASSSDPSRPQYF.

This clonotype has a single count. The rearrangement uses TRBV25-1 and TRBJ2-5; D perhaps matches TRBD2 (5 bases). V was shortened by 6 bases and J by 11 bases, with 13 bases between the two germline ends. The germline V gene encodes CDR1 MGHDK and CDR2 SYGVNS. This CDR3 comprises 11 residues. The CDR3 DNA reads TGTGCCAGCAGCCGAAGTAGGGAGCAGTACTTC. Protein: CASSRSREQYF.

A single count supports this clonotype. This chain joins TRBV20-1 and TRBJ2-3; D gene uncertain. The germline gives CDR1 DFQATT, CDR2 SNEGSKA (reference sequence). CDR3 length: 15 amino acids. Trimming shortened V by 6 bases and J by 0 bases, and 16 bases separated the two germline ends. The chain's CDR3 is CSALRWSTSTDTQYF. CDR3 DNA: TGCAGTGCCCTCCGGTGGTCGACTAGCACAGATACGCAGTATTTT.

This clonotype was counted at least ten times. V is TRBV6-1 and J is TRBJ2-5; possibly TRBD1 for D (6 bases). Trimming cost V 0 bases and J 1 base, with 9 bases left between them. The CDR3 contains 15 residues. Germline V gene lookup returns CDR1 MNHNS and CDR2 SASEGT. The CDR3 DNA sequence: TGTGCCAGCAGTGAAGCGGACAGCTTCCAAGAGACCCAGTACTTC. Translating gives CASSEADSFQETQYF.

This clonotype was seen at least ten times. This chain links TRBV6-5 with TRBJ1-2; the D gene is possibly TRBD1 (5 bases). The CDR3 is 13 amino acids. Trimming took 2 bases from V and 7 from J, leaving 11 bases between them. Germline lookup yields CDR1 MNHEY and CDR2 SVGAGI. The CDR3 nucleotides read TGTGCCAGCAGTTACGAGCAGGGAGGTGGCTACACCTTC. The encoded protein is CASSYEQGGGYTF.

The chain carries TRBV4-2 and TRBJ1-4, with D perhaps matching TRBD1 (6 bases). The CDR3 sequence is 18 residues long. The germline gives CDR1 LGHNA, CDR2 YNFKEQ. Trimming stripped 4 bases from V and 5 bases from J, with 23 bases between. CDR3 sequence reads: CASSLEGRLGGRNEKLFF. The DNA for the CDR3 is TGTGCCAGCAGCCTCGAAGGTCGGTTAGGGGGACGGAATGAAAAACTGTTTTTT.